The 12 T cell receptor beta chains presented below share a single source sample, sequenced in a study of brain T cells in children with intractable seizures. Time point reported: blood from clinic visit 5 months post-surgery; TSC patient then seizure free. Profiled with immunoSEQ multiplex PCR; TCRdb holds only in-frame clones, not every one. This table holds hundreds of thousands of clones, over 90% found once. The material sequenced was peripheral blood, taken more than 4 months after surgery. Receptor source: a boy in the first two years of life with tuberous sclerosis and intractable seizures.

The chain couples TRBV14 to TRBJ2-1; 12 positions match TRBD2. CDR1 SGHDN and CDR2 FVKESK come from the germline V gene. After removal of 5 bases from V and 8 bases from J, the junction contained 7 bases not matched to a gene. The length of the CDR3 is 15 residues. The CDR3 bases are TGTGCCAGCAGCGATAGACTAGCGGGAGTCTATGAGCAGTTCTTC. It translates to CASSDRLAGVYEQFF. Combining the CDR3 with reference TRBV14 and TRBJ2-1 gives the whole variable domain EAGVTQFPSHSVIEKGQTVTLRCDPISGHDNLYWYRRVMGKEIKFLLHFVKESKQDESGMPNNRFLAERTGGTYSTLKVQPAELEDSGVYFCASSDRLAGVYEQFFGPGTRLTVL.

This chain connects TRBV7-9 to TRBJ1-1, with 7 nucleotides matching TRBD1. V was clipped by 6 bases and J by 6 bases; unmatched bases: 13. CDR1 and CDR2 from the germline V gene are SEHNR and FQNEAQ (reference sequence). The CDR3 covers 15 residues. In DNA form, the CDR3 reads TGTGCCAGCAGAGGGAGGAGAGACAGGGTCCCTGAAGCTTTCTTT. It translates to CASRGRRDRVPEAFF.

The rearrangement links TRBV4-2 to TRBJ1-2; D is undetermined. V was pared by 0 bases and J by 2 bases, with 10 bases between. The CDR3 runs 15 residues. CDR1 and CDR2 (germline): LGHNA, YNFKEQ. CDR3 loop: CASSQDLLGNYGYTF. The CDR3 nucleotides read TGTGCCAGCAGCCAAGATTTGTTGGGGAACTATGGCTACACCTTC.

The chain has TRBV10-3 and TRBJ1-1; 7 nucleotides agree with TRBD1. Germline CDR1 reads ENHRY; CDR2 reads SYGVKD. The CDR3 runs 13 residues. The junction had 7 bases not matched to a gene; V was cut back by 6 bases and J by 6 bases. CDR3 in amino acids: CAIRGDRASEAFF. CDR3 sequence (DNA): TGTGCCATCAGGGGGGACAGAGCTTCTGAAGCTTTCTTT.

This chain joins TRBV7-9 and TRBJ1-3, with D unresolved. CDR1 SEHNR and CDR2 FQNEAQ come from the germline V gene (reference sequence). The V and J ends lost 0 bases and 8 bases respectively, with 11 bases between them. The CDR3 sequence is 14 residues long. CDR3 in amino acids: CASSLARRADTIYF. The DNA of the CDR3 is TGTGCCAGCAGCTTAGCCCGGCGGGCGGACACCATATATTTT.

On this clone: The same CDR3 is also encoded by other DNA sequences in this sample. The chain joins TRBV18 to TRBJ2-2; possible D gene TRBD2, 6 bases. Trimming took off 3 bases at V and 1 base at J, with 6 bases between the two ends. CDR3 size: 14 residues. CDR1 KGHSH and CDR2 LQKENI come from the germline V gene. The CDR3 region is CASSPSGNTGELFF. For the CDR3, the DNA is TGTGCCAGCTCACCTAGCGGGAACACCGGGGAGCTGTTTTTT.

The chain has TRBV10-1 and TRBJ1-6; perhaps TRBD1 as D (5 bases). Germline assignment: CDR1 WNHNN and CDR2 SYGVQD (reference sequence). Trimming took off 6 bases at V and 8 bases at J, with 20 bases between the two ends. The CDR3 extends over 16 amino acids. The CDR3 loop is CASRRAGRLFDSPLHF. The CDR3 region has the DNA TGCGCCAGCAGGCGGGCAGGGCGGCTTTTTGATTCACCCCTCCACTTT.

The chain carries TRBV6-5 and TRBJ1-1; D ambiguous. This CDR3 has 14 amino acids. The germline V and J ends were trimmed by 5 bases and 3 bases, with 13 bases remaining between them. CDR1 is MNHEY, CDR2 SVGAGI, per germline. CDR3 bases: TGTGCCAGCAGTCCCTGGGCCGGGGACACTGAAGCTTTCTTT. Translation: CASSPWAGDTEAFF.

The V and J genes are TRBV9 and TRBJ2-7; 9 bases agree with TRBD1. The ends lost 0 bases at V and 7 bases at J; junction bases unmatched: 8. The CDR3 loop spans 15 amino acids. Germline lookup yields CDR1 SGDLS and CDR2 YYNGEE. In nucleotides, the CDR3 is TGTGCCAGCAGCGTAGGTGGGACAGGGACGGGGGAGCAGTACTTC. Protein: CASSVGGTGTGEQYF. The complete variable domain, with remaining parts taken from reference TRBV9 and TRBJ2-7, reads DSGVTQTPKHLITATGQRVTLRCSPRSGDLSVYWYQQSLDQGLQFLIQYYNGEERAKGNILERFSAQQFPDLHSELNLSSLELGDSALYFCASSVGGTGTGEQYFGPGTRLTVT.

The V gene is TRBV19, the J gene TRBJ1-2; D is uncertain. The germline V gene has CDR1 LNHDA and CDR2 SQIVND (reference sequence). The V end was cut by 7 bases, the J end by 2 bases, with 5 bases between. This CDR3 has 11 residues. The CDR3 loop reads CASKQNYGYTF. CDR3 nucleotides: TGTGCCAGTAAACAAAACTATGGCTACACCTTC.

The rearrangement uses TRBV27 and TRBJ1-4, with a tentative D call TRBD1 (6 bases). Per germline, CDR1 MNHEY and CDR2 SMNVEV (reference sequence). The length of the CDR3 is 17 residues. V was cut by 3 bases and J by 4 bases, with 18 bases left in between. The CDR3 loop reads CASSFSPPRGYNEKLFF. CDR3 in DNA: TGTGCCAGCAGTTTCTCCCCCCCCAGGGGATATAATGAAAAACTGTTTTTT.

The genes are TRBV19 and TRBJ1-1; TRBD1 matches 7 bases. CDR1 is LNHDA and CDR2 is SQIVND in the germline V gene (reference sequence). The CDR3 consists of 14 residues. V shed 6 bases, J shed 2 bases, and the junction held 6 bases outside the gene matches. This chain's CDR3 is CASRQGSGNTEAFF. CDR3 in DNA: TGTGCCAGTAGACAGGGGTCGGGCAACACTGAAGCTTTCTTT.